This T cell receptor beta chain stems from a study of blood T cell repertoires in COVID-19 (TCRdb year 2020). A note on the overall study: The collaborator samples originated in the United States, Italy and Spain and spanned the acute and convalescent phases of COVID-19. Samples were obtained from the ongoing ImmuneRACE study (first 160 participants) and from about 1,300 subjects provided by 6 global collaborators. Where HLA class I and class II types were available, the types were taken from metadata supplied by the sample provider, not from assay-based typing. The prospective study material was composed of cDNA or gDNA derived from T cells, B-cell-depleted T cells, or PBMCs. A de-identified subject ID, COVID-19 status, age in years and sex were almost always included in the sample metadata. The repertoires were released in a freely available public database intended as a resource for research on the immune response to SARS-CoV-2. The dataset comprised deeply sampled blood TCRbeta repertoires from subjects exposed to, actively infected with, or recovered from COVID-19. What the study reported, not specific to this receptor: Clinical and demographic metadata were provided uncurated, with the amount varying by source and participant.

Taken from cysteine to phenylalanine, the CDR3 has 14 residues. CDR3 DNA only is kept here, 42 bases in frame from base 1. CDR1 and CDR2 (SQVTM, ANQGSEA) derive from the germline V gene. Ends trimmed: V by 8 bases, J by 7 bases; bases unmatched to a gene: 11. TCRbeta CDR3 regions were amplified from genomic DNA by means of the immunoSEQ Assay, a bias-controlled multiplex PCR. As for the original processing: Nucleated cell counts per sample were estimated from amplification of reference gene primers within the assay. To quantify the absolute abundance of each unique TCRbeta CDR3 rearrangement, sequence reads were collapsed and filtered. Productive Simpson clonality was computed per sample as the square root of Simpson's diversity index over productive rearrangements. The clones in this table, taken by TCRdb from immuneACCESS, are in-frame only. Not every clone is retained; where verified, under half of the shortfall comes from an unresolved V gene, and the cause of the rest is unknown. That table is the source of V, J and clone size, and D and trimming were worked out from the DNA. The sample records about 400,000 clones, roughly 90% of which are singletons. The ten largest clones take up about 0.89% of the sample.

A note on this clone: Its cognate antigen has yet to be identified. Base quality data are lacking; no much larger clone is found one base away.

In the prospective study, participants were roughly 18 to 95 years old, resided in about two dozen geographic areas of the United States, and were enrolled through a virtual design. In the prospective study, cohorts were assigned on the basis of participant-reported clinical history obtained from a screening survey and a study questionnaire. Mobile phlebotomists in the prospective study collected whole blood, serum and a nasopharyngeal or oropharyngeal swab from every participant. Additional blood draws and questionnaires over a roughly two-month period could optionally be provided by prospective study participants. Prospective study blood samples were shipped either frozen or at room temperature before DNA extraction.

The chain was built from TRBV29-1 and TRBJ2-2; the junction holds 9 bases that match TRBD2. Sequences were obtained from PBMCs or T cells enriched from blood (not recorded which). This clonotype was obtained from a woman younger than 45 with acute COVID-19. The CDR3 region reads CSTTGTSWGGELFF. The nucleotides read TGCAGCACCACGGGGACTAGCTGGGGCGGGGAGCTGTTTTTT.